The rows below give T cell receptor beta chains drawn from one sample of a study of blood T cell repertoires in COVID-19. Method: immunoSEQ multiplex PCR; TCRdb's copy keeps in-frame clones and lacks some. The table records about 250,000 clones, nearly 90% of them present only once. Source material: peripheral blood. These receptors came from a man aged 18 to 30 with active or convalescent COVID-19. The CDR3 runs from the conserved cysteine through the conserved F or W. D genes are given only for firm matches. Rows may omit the clone size; those that give it use once, few, many or a size class.

CDR3 length,D gene,J gene,clone size,V gene,CDR3 protein,CDR3 DNA
13,NA,TRBJ1-5,NA,TRBV19,CASRENSNQPQHF,TGTGCCAGCCGGGAGAATAGCAATCAGCCCCAGCATTTT
17,TRBD2,TRBJ2-5,NA,TRBV7-2,CASSPRRSSGRDETQYF,TGTGCCAGCAGCCCTCGGAGGTCTAGCGGGAGAGACGAGACCCAGTACTTC
15,NA,TRBJ1-2,once,TRBV29-1,CSVEWTNGGNYGYTF,TGCAGCGTTGAATGGACAAATGGAGGGAACTATGGCTACACCTTC
15,NA,TRBJ1-3,NA,TRBV30,CAWSNGVVSGNTIYF,TGTGCCTGGAGTAACGGGGTCGTCTCTGGAAACACCATATATTTT
14,NA,TRBJ2-7,NA,TRBV5-4,CASSLTGSSYEQYF,TGTGCCAGCAGCTTGACAGGTTCCTCCTACGAGCAGTACTTC
14,TRBD1,TRBJ2-3,NA,TRBV28,CASSQGQGTDTQYF,TGTGCCAGCAGCCAAGGACAGGGCACAGATACGCAGTATTTT
13,NA,TRBJ2-7,NA,TRBV18,CASSPSPSYEQYF,TGTGCCAGCTCACCAAGCCCCTCCTACGAGCAGTACTTC
14,NA,TRBJ1-1,few,TRBV12-5,CASGQVRWDTEAFF,TGTGCTAGTGGCCAGGTAAGATGGGACACTGAAGCTTTCTTT
14,TRBD1,TRBJ1-1,once,TRBV18,CASSRDRVGTEAFF,TGTGCCAGCTCACGAGACAGGGTCGGGACTGAAGCTTTCTTT
12,NA,TRBJ1-2,NA,TRBV12-3/TRBV12-4,CASSRQDYGYTF,TGTGCCAGCAGTAGACAGGACTATGGCTACACCTTC
14,NA,TRBJ1-2,NA,TRBV28,CASSTGSGDYGYTF,TGTGCCAGCAGCACAGGGTCTGGTGACTATGGCTACACCTTC
15,NA,TRBJ1-4,NA,TRBV6-5,CASSYSTRGDEKLFF,TGTGCCAGCAGTTACTCGACCAGGGGAGACGAAAAACTGTTTTTT
18,NA,TRBJ2-6,few,TRBV18,CASSPQQPISSGANVLTF,TGTGCCAGCTCACCACAACAGCCGATCAGCTCTGGGGCCAACGTCCTGACTTTC
14,NA,TRBJ1-1,NA,TRBV11-2,CASRDEGGRTEAFF,TGTGCCAGCAGGGACGAGGGGGGGCGGACTGAAGCTTTCTTT
14,TRBD1,TRBJ1-2,NA,TRBV7-9,CASSFTGEYDGYTF,TGTGCCAGCAGCTTTACAGGGGAGTACGATGGCTACACCTTC
15,TRBD2,TRBJ2-7,NA,TRBV19,CASSIGLAGSYEQYF,TGTGCCAGTAGTATAGGCCTAGCGGGAAGCTACGAGCAGTACTTC
15,NA,TRBJ1-1,NA,TRBV7-2,CASSLGVQQNTEAFF,TGTGCCAGCAGCTTAGGTGTACAGCAGAACACTGAAGCTTTCTTT
13,NA,TRBJ2-3,NA,TRBV27,CASRTSGTDTQYF,TGTGCCAGCCGCACCTCGGGCACAGATACGCAGTATTTT
16,TRBD1,TRBJ1-1,NA,TRBV7-2,CASSLGQGVEYTEAFF,TGTGCCAGCAGCCTAGGACAGGGGGTAGAGTACACTGAAGCTTTCTTT
15,NA,TRBJ1-1,NA,TRBV4-3,CASSQRLDDPPTSFF,TGCGCCAGCAGCCAACGGCTAGACGACCCCCCGACGAGTTTCTTT